The next 2 T cell receptor beta chains were all read from a single sample in a study of shared clonotypes between healthy human individuals. Only CD45RO-negative cells positively selected for CCR7 counted as naive CD8 cells, so terminally differentiated effector memory CD45RA+ cells were excluded. TCRdb keeps only in-frame clones here, not all; method: immunoSEQ multiplex PCR. The sample includes about 2.2 million clones, 93% seen only once; the top ten take about 1.6%. The sample taken for sequencing was naive CD8+ T cells from PBMCs. These receptors came from a man younger than 35 in good health. Some clones in this sample may be carry-over from other donors' samples.

The chain uses TRBV7-9 and TRBJ1-1, with 7 nucleotides matching TRBD1. J gave up 1 base and V 5 bases, and 1 base lay outside the gene matches. Germline values: CDR1 SEHNR, CDR2 FQNEAQ (reference sequence). CDR3 length: 13 amino acids. The CDR3 region is CASSGTENTEAFF. CDR3 nucleotide sequence: TGTGCCAGCAGCGGGACAGAGAACACTGAAGCTTTCTTT.

The chain combines TRBV6-1 with TRBJ2-7; no clear D gene. Trimming left V 2 bases short and J 5 bases short, with 13 bases between. This CDR3 spans 14 amino acids. CDR1 is MNHNS and CDR2 is SASEGT in the germline V gene. The CDR3 sequence is CASSEIGVGNEQYF. CDR3 nucleotides: TGTGCCAGCAGTGAAATAGGAGTTGGCAACGAGCAGTACTTC.